The 14 T cell receptor beta chains below come from one sample, sequenced in a study of CD8 T cells in ankylosing spondylitis. A single record per CDR3 protein comes from TCRdb applying MiXCR to the 5' RACE reads. The sample yields under 250,000 distinct CDR3 sequences, under 8.5% seen once. What was sequenced was blood, either unsorted or a sorted T cell fraction (not recorded which). Source of these receptors: a female donor with ankylosing spondylitis or in good health (not recorded which).

This chain uses TRBV7-2 with TRBJ1-6, with D unclear. V shed 3 bases and J shed 7 bases, with 7 bases lying between them. CDR1 and CDR2 (germline): SGHTA, FQGNSA. CDR3 length: 13 residues. CDR3 residues: CASSFPRNSPLHF. In DNA, the CDR3 is TGTGCCAGCAGCTTCCCCAGGAATTCACCCCTCCACTTT.

The rearrangement joins TRBV20-1 to TRBJ2-3; tentatively, D is TRBD2 (5 bases). The germline V gene encodes CDR1 DFQATT and CDR2 SNEGSKA (reference sequence). V gave up 1 base and J gave up 0 bases, with 8 bases separating them. This CDR3 is 14 amino acids long. CDR3 DNA sequence: TGCAGTGCTAGAGGAGGGTCTAGCACAGATACGCAGTATTTT. It specifies CSARGGSSTDTQYF.

This clonotype has ten or more counts. The chain links TRBV5-1 to TRBJ1-2, with no clear D. This CDR3 region has 13 residues. Germline-derived CDR1 and CDR2 are SGHRS and YFSETQ. V was cut by 0 bases and J by 6 bases, with 9 bases left in between. The CDR3 region has the DNA TGCGCCAGCAGCTTGGCCGAGAAGGATGGCTACACCTTC. This sequence encodes CASSLAEKDGYTF.

In this sample, this clonotype turned up many times. The CDR3 nucleotides are TGTGCCAGCACTCCGGGACAGGGGAATTCACCCCTCCACTTT. This sequence encodes CASTPGQGNSPLHF. The chain couples TRBV12-3 or TRBV12-4 to TRBJ1-6; 10 bases align to TRBD1. This CDR3 region has 14 residues. The junction had 4 bases not matched to a gene; V was cut back by 7 bases and J by 7 bases.

At least ten counts were recorded for this clonotype. The chain couples TRBV4-2 to TRBJ2-2; D remains unclear. CDR1 is LGHNA, CDR2 YNFKEQ, per germline. The CDR3 runs 12 residues. V was trimmed by 0 bases and J by 6 bases, leaving 2 bases between them. This CDR3 is CASSQDAGELFF. Written as DNA, the CDR3 is TGTGCCAGCAGCCAAGATGCCGGGGAGCTGTTTTTT.

At least ten counts were recorded for this clonotype. The chain joins TRBV4-3 to TRBJ2-7, with D possibly matching TRBD1 (5 bases). Germline V gene sequence: CDR1 LGHNA, CDR2 YSLEER. The CDR3 is 15 amino acids. V shed 0 bases and J shed 2 bases, with 11 bases lying between them. CDR3 in amino acids: CASSQEQGVAYEQYF. The CDR3 DNA is TGCGCCAGCAGCCAAGAACAAGGGGTTGCCTACGAGCAGTACTTC.

Many counts were recorded for this clonotype. The rearrangement joins TRBV12-3 or TRBV12-4 to TRBJ2-3; tentatively, D is TRBD2 (6 bases). With 3 bases removed from V and 5 bases from J, the gap between germline ends came to 12 bases. The CDR3 consists of 14 residues. The CDR3 loop is CASSFLGSGDTQYF. Here the CDR3 DNA reads TGTGCCAGCAGTTTCCTCGGGAGCGGAGATACGCAGTATTTT.

This clonotype was seen repeatedly, ten times or more. The V and J genes are TRBV29-1 and TRBJ2-7; no clear D gene. The V gene's germline CDR1 is SQVTM and CDR2 ANQGSEA. V shed 4 bases and J shed 2 bases, with 6 bases lying between them. This CDR3 has 11 amino acids. The CDR3 bases are TGCAGCGTTGCTGGGGCCTACGAGCAGTACTTC. Amino acids: CSVAGAYEQYF.

This clonotype was counted ten times or more. The chain has TRBV5-1 and TRBJ2-5; 8 bases are shared with TRBD2. The germline gives CDR1 SGHRS, CDR2 YFSETQ. CDR3 length: 14 amino acids. Trimming took 0 bases from V and 5 from J; bases not matched to a gene: 3. Written as DNA, the CDR3 is TGCGCCAGCAGCTTGGCGGGAGGGGAGGAGACCCAGTACTTC. It codes for CASSLAGGEETQYF. Supplemented by reference TRBV5-1 and TRBJ2-5, the full variable domain reads KAGVTQTPRYLIKTRGQQVTLSCSPISGHRSVSWYQQTPGQGLQFLFEYFSETQRNKGNFPGRFSGRQFSNSRSEMNVSTLELGDSALYLCASSLAGGEETQYFGPGTRLLVL.

This clonotype came up many times. The chain links TRBV25-1 to TRBJ2-7; no clear D. Germline V gene data show CDR1 as MGHDK and CDR2 as SYGVNS. The CDR3 sequence is 13 residues long. V lost 1 base and J 1 base, leaving 5 bases between the germline ends. In nucleotides, the CDR3 is TGTGCCAGCAGTGAATCCGCTTCCTACGAGCAGTACTTC. This translates into CASSESASYEQYF.

The genes are TRBV7-1 and TRBJ1-1; unclear D gene. TRBV7-1 has ORF status, its function being uncertain. The V end was cut by 3 bases, the J end by 1 base, with 12 bases between. This CDR3 contains 15 residues. The CDR3 loop is CASSSYARKNTEAFF. In DNA, the CDR3 is TGTGCCAGCAGCTCCTACGCCAGAAAGAACACTGAAGCTTTCTTT.

In its sample, this clonotype was seen many times. The chain combines TRBV10-2 with TRBJ2-3, with 8 bases fitting TRBD2. This CDR3 region has 16 residues. The V and J ends lost 2 bases and 0 bases, in that order; junction bases with no gene match: 4. Germline loops: CDR1 WSHSY, CDR2 SAAADI. The CDR3 nucleotides are TGCGCCAGCAGTGAGCCGGGCGGGAGGAGCACAGATACGCAGTATTTT. Translated, it gives CASSEPGGRSTDTQYF.

This chain connects TRBV20-1 to TRBJ2-1; the D gene is possibly TRBD2 (6 bases). Germline assignment: CDR1 DFQATT and CDR2 SNEGSKA (reference sequence). V was trimmed by 5 bases and J by 4 bases, leaving 27 bases between them. The CDR3 loop spans 18 amino acids. The CDR3 is CSAWGEARDSERYNEQFF. The DNA of the CDR3 is TGCAGTGCTTGGGGCGAGGCTCGGGACTCCGAGAGGTACAATGAGCAGTTCTTC.

Only a few counts were recorded for this clonotype. The chain recombines TRBV11-1 with TRBJ2-6, with TRBD2 as a possible D gene (6 bases). The CDR3 spans 19 residues. Per the germline V gene, CDR1 is SGHAT and CDR2 is FQDESV (reference sequence). V lost 4 bases, J lost 1 base, and 20 bases lay in between. The CDR3 bases are TGTGCCAGCAGCTCCATCAGAAGAGCGGGCCCATCTGGGGCCAACGTCCTGACTTTC. Translating gives CASSSIRRAGPSGANVLTF. The full variable domain, with the rest looked up from reference TRBV11-1 and TRBJ2-6, is EAEVAQSPRYKITEKSQAVAFWCDPISGHATLYWYRQILGQGPELLVQFQDESVVDDSQLPKDRFSAERLKGVDSTLKIQPAELGDSAMYLCASSSIRRAGPSGANVLTFGAGSRLTVL.